This TCR beta chain originates from a study of T-cell memory formation after mild COVID-19. Study results and caveats: Shrinking CD4+ clones resided mostly in CM and EM, and CD8+ ones in EMRA. The study detected some responding clones in pre-infection memory, suggesting cross-reactive memory joined.

In this sample, this clonotype turned up a few times. Its antigen remains unknown. TCRdb re-called the 5' RACE reads with MiXCR, one entry per CDR3 protein. This table holds under 300,000 distinct CDR3 sequences, less than 9.5% found once. CDR3 size: 16 residues. With V trimmed by 7 bases and J by 0 bases, 7 bases remained unmatched. CDR1 WSHSY and CDR2 SAAADI come from the germline V gene. This clonotype was sampled from a man between 18 and 35 years old who had mild COVID-19 (a few samples of this study predate the infection). Cell type and time point are not known. The sequenced sample was PBMCs or a T cell subset sorted from them (not recorded which). V is TRBV10-2 and J is TRBJ2-4; TRBD1 matches at 9 bases. The CDR3 DNA follows: TGCGCCAGCAACAACTGGACAGGGGAAGCCAAAAACATTCAGTACTTC. Translated: CASNNWTGEAKNIQYF.